The 2 T cell receptor beta chains in this list originate from one sample, sequenced in a study of T-cell memory formation after mild COVID-19. From the 5' RACE reads, TCRdb called clonotypes with MiXCR, one entry per CDR3 protein. Of over 300,000 distinct CDR3 sequences listed, around a fifth were seen once; the top ten hold roughly 21%. The sequenced sample was PBMCs or a T cell subset sorted from them (not recorded which). These receptors were collected from a man in his late teens or twenties who had mild COVID-19 (a few samples of this study predate the infection). Cell type and time point are not known.

The chain is built from TRBV5-1 and TRBJ2-3; D is ambiguous. The CDR3 runs 15 residues. V shed 5 bases and J shed 3 bases, with 16 bases lying between them. Germline V gene sequence: CDR1 SGHRS, CDR2 YFSETQ. The CDR3 region is CASSVGPRNTDTQYF. The CDR3 DNA follows: TGCGCCAGCAGTGTAGGGCCCCGAAATACAGATACGCAGTATTTT.

Of note for this clonotype: It may be a read error: a sequence one base away is much more abundant. The rearrangement links TRBV15 to TRBJ2-5, with 7 positions matching TRBD1. Germline CDR1 is LNHNV and CDR2 is YYDKDF (reference sequence). The CDR3 is 13 residues long. The junction had 6 bases not matched to a gene; V was cut back by 7 bases and J by 4 bases. CDR3 nucleotide sequence: TGTGCCACCACCAATTGGGACAGAGAGACCCAGTACTTC. Its protein is CATTNWDRETQYF.